This TCR beta chain was recorded in a study of cytomegalovirus exposure and HLA in healthy donors. Background on the study: Drawn from HLA-typed donors, around 85 million unique TCRs were held in an early data release.

V was clipped by 0 bases and J by 1 base, with 16 bases between them. There are 17 residues in the CDR3. Germline values: CDR1 SGHRS, CDR2 YFSETQ. Concerning this clone itself: Antigen specificity is unknown.

General study points: Fewer N-insertions (relative to the approximately 700-donor mean) were reportedly seen in an Asian-associated ancestry cluster in a later analysis. TCR beta V segments were, for the most part, productive about 87% or about 30% of the time in an earlier analysis.

This PCR relied on a set of 60 Vbeta primers and 13 Jbeta primers. Data came from immunoSEQ multiplex PCR; TCRdb stores just in-frame clones and leaves some out. The sample comprises over 100,000 clones, about four fifths of which are singletons, and 5.3% rests with the top ten. This sequence joins TRBV5-1 and TRBJ1-1; TRBD1 might be the D (6 bases). This clonotype was sampled from a man aged 30 to 39 in good health and CMV-seronegative. The sequenced sample was PBMCs. CDR3 sequence: CASSLGSGGGKNTEAFF. The CDR3 DNA sequence: TGCGCCAGCAGCTTGGGCAGTGGGGGCGGTAAGAACACTGAAGCTTTCTTT.